This T cell receptor (beta chain) was sequenced for a study of blood T cell repertoires in COVID-19. The CDR3 is 15 amino acids. The ends lost 4 bases at V and 7 bases at J; junction bases unmatched: 9. Germline V gene lookup returns CDR1 LGHDT and CDR2 YNNKEL (reference sequence). Using immunoSEQ multiplex PCR, the repertoire was profiled, and TCRdb retains in-frame clones only, with some absent. The table lists some 200,000 clones, less than 90% of them singletons. The receptor comes from a woman aged 55-69 years with COVID-19, enrolled during active disease. The material sequenced was peripheral blood. The chain employs TRBV3-1 (or the pseudogene TRBV3-2) and TRBJ2-1, with 8 bases matching TRBD2. CDR3 DNA: TGTGCCAGCAGCCGGGGAGCGGGAGCACGTAATGAGCAGTTCTTC. This codes for CASSRGAGARNEQFF.